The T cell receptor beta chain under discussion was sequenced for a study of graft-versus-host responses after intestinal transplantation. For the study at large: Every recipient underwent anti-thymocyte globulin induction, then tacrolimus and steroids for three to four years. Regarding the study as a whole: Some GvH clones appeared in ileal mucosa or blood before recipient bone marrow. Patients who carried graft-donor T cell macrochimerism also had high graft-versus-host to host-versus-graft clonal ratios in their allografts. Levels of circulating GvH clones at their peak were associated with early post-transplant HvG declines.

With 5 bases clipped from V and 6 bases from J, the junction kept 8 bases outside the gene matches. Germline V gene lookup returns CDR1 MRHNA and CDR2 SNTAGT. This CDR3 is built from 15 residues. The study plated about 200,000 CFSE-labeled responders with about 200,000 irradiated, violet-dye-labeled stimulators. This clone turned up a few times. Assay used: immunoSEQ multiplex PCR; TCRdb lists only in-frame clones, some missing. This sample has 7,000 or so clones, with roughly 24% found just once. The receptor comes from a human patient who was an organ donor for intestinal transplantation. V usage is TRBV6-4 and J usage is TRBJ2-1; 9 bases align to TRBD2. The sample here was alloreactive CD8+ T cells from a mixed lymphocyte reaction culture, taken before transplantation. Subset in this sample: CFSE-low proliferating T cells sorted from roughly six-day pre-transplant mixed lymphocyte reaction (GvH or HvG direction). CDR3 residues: CASSPVAGVANEQFF. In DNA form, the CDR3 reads TGTGCCAGCAGTCCCGTAGCGGGAGTGGCCAATGAGCAGTTCTTC.